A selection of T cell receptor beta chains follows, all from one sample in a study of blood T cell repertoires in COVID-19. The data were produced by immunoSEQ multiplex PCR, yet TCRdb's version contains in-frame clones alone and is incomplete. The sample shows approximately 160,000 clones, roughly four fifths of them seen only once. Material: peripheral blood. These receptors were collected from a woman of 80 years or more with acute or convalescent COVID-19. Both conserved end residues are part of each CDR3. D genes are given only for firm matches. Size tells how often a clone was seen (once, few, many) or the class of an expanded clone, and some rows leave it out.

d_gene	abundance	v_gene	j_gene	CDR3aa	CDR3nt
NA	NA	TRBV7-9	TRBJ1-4	CASSFSGSNEKLFF	TGTGCCAGCAGCTTTAGCGGAAGTAATGAAAAACTGTTTTTT
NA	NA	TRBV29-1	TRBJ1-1	CSATPGNTEAFF	TGCAGCGCCACCCCAGGGAACACTGAAGCTTTCTTT
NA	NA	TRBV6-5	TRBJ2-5	CASTGETQYF	TGTGCCAGCACGGGAGAGACCCAGTACTTC
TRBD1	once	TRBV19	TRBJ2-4	CASSKVVGGSNVAKNIQYF	TGTGCCAGTAGTAAGGTCGTAGGGGGCTCGAACGTGGCCAAAAACATTCAGTACTTC
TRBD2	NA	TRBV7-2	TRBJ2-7	CASSPRTSGRGEQYF	TGTGCCAGCAGCCCGAGGACTAGCGGGAGGGGCGAGCAGTACTTC
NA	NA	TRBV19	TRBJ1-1	CASSQTVNTEAFF	TGTGCCAGTAGCCAAACGGTGAACACTGAAGCTTTCTTT
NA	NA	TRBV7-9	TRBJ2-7	CASSLETATYEQYF	TGTGCCAGCAGCTTAGAAACAGCCACCTACGAGCAGTACTTC
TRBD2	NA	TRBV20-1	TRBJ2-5	CSAIEGGTGETQYF	TGCAGTGCTATTGAGGGAGGGACGGGAGAGACCCAGTACTTC
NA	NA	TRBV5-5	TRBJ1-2	CASSLAFDRSYGYTF	TGTGCCAGCAGCTTGGCCTTCGACAGAAGCTATGGCTACACCTTC
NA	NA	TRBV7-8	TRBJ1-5	CASIPGPLRGQPQHF	TGTGCCAGCATCCCAGGACCTTTAAGGGGGCAGCCCCAGCATTTT
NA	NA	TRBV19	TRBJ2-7	CASTPSAGSVYEQYF	TGTGCCAGTACCCCCTCGGCGGGGTCCGTCTACGAGCAGTACTTC
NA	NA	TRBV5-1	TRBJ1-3	CASSKDSPRVGVTIYF	TGCGCCAGCAGCAAGGACAGTCCTCGCGTAGGTGTCACCATATATTTT
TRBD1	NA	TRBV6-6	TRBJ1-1	CASSFTGASEAFF	TGTGCCAGCAGCTTCACAGGGGCAAGTGAAGCTTTCTTT
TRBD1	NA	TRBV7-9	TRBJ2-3	CASSLVQGAVPDTQYF	TGTGCCAGCAGCTTAGTGCAGGGGGCGGTTCCAGATACGCAGTATTTT
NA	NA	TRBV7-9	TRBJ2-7	CASSPPSVSYEQYF	TGTGCCAGCAGCCCCCCTAGCGTCTCCTACGAGCAGTACTTC
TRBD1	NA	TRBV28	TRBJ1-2	CASRGAGQGSHQNYGYTF	TGTGCCAGCAGGGGGGCTGGACAGGGGTCCCACCAAAACTATGGCTACACCTTC
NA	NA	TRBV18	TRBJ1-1	CASSPTGGNTEAFF	TGTGCCAGCTCACCAACGGGGGGTAATACTGAAGCTTTCTTT
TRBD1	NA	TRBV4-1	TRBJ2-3	CASSPAGTGDTDTQYF	TGCGCCAGCAGCCCCGCCGGGACAGGGGATACAGATACGCAGTATTTT
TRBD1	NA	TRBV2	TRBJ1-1	CASSVQGAMNTEAFF	TGTGCCAGCAGCGTACAGGGGGCAATGAACACTGAAGCTTTCTTT
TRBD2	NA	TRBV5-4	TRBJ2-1	CASSGRLADYNEQFF	TGTGCCAGCAGCGGGCGGCTAGCGGACTACAATGAGCAGTTCTTC
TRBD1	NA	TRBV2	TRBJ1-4	CASSMGQVGSEKLFF	TGTGCCAGCAGCATGGGACAGGTGGGCAGTGAAAAACTGTTTTTT
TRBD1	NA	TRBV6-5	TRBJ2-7	CASRGTGTPEQYF	TGTGCCAGCAGGGGGACAGGGACACCCGAGCAGTACTTC
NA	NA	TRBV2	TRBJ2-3	CASSELGQGIDTQYF	TGTGCCAGCAGTGAATTAGGGCAGGGGATCGATACGCAGTATTTT
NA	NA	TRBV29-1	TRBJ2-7	CSVEDPLHYEQYF	TGCAGCGTTGAAGATCCACTTCATTACGAGCAGTACTTC
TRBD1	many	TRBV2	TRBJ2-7	CASSQTGGSYEQYF	TGTGCCAGCAGCCAAACAGGGGGGTCCTACGAGCAGTACTTC
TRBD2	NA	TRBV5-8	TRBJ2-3	CASSSRLAGGLTDTQYF	TGTGCCAGCAGCTCACGTTTAGCGGGAGGGCTTACAGATACGCAGTATTTT
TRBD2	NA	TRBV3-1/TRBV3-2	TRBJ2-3	CASSQGLAGGGSDTQYF	TGTGCCAGCAGCCAAGGCCTAGCGGGAGGAGGGTCAGATACGCAGTATTTT
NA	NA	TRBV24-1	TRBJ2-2	CATSDFPGRGSGELFF	TGTGCCACCAGTGATTTCCCAGGGAGGGGGTCCGGGGAGCTGTTTTTT
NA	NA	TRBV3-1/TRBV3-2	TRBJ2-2	CASRGRAIGGELFF	TGTGCCAGCCGGGGAAGGGCCATAGGTGGGGAGCTGTTTTTT
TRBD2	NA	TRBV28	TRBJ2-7	CASKTSGRTSYEQYF	TGTGCCAGCAAGACTAGCGGGAGGACCTCCTACGAGCAGTACTTC
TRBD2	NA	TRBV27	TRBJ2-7	CASSPKRGSEQYF	TGTGCCAGCAGTCCGAAGCGGGGAAGCGAGCAGTACTTC
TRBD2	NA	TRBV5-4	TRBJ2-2	CASSFLAGGNTGELFF	TGTGCCAGCAGCTTTCTAGCGGGGGGAAACACCGGGGAGCTGTTTTTT
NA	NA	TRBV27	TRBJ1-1	CASNKGRGNTEAFF	TGTGCCAGCAACAAGGGGCGGGGAAACACTGAAGCTTTCTTT
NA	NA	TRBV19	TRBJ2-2	CASSMGRRIQAGELFF	TGTGCCAGTAGTATGGGGCGTAGGATTCAAGCCGGGGAGCTGTTTTTT
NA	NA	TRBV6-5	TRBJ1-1	CASIGGGTEAFF	TGTGCCAGCATAGGGGGGGGCACTGAAGCTTTCTTT
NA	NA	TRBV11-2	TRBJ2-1	CASSTKGGFYNEQFF	TGTGCCAGCAGCACCAAGGGGGGGTTTTACAATGAGCAGTTCTTC